The clone carrying this T cell receptor (beta chain) was found a few times. Its target is not known. The V end was cut by 7 bases, the J end by 4 bases, with 14 bases between. Germline V gives CDR1 SGHRS, CDR2 YFSETQ. The CDR3 length is 13 residues. This sample's RNA came from whole unsorted tissue. This sample is part of a study of tumor and adjacent non-tumor tissue in lung cancer. About the research overall: There were 12 adenocarcinoma, a couple of squamous cell carcinoma and 1 small cell lung cancer cases. Aged roughly 30 to 76 years, patients included roughly ten men and a handful of women with stage I to III disease. On average, productive TCRbeta reads reached about 4.4 million per sample. Findings and caveats of the study: Significantly higher TCR diversity was found in tumor than normal lung.

A modified ARM-PCR protocol with three rounds of nested PCR amplified TCRbeta. TCRdb processed the multiplex PCR reads anew with MiXCR; each CDR3 protein has one entry. The sample lists about 110,000 distinct CDR3 sequences, roughly 74% occurring once. Sequencing was performed on lung tumor tissue. The V gene is TRBV5-1, the J gene TRBJ2-5; maybe TRBD2 (7 bases). The sequence came from a woman aged 55-75 years with non-small cell lung cancer. The CDR3 loop is CASHREGGETQYF. The CDR3 nucleotides are TGCGCCAGCCACAGGGAGGGCGGAGAGACCCAGTACTTC.